This TCR beta chain was captured by sequencing in a study of OX40 agonist ivuxolimab in advanced cancers. The J segment lost 8 bases and the V segment lost 3 bases, leaving 16 bases of the junction unmatched. The CDR3 loop spans 16 amino acids. CDR1 and CDR2 (germline): SGDLS, YYNGEE. Generated by immunoSEQ multiplex PCR, the TCRdb table keeps only in-frame clones and is missing some. Of some 37,000 clones listed, 79% are singletons. The chain couples TRBV9 to TRBJ1-2; TRBD1 matches 7 bases. Sequencing used CD4+ or CD8+ T cells sorted from blood, obtained in a trial of the OX40 agonist ivuxolimab. This receptor was taken from an adult with an advanced solid tumor such as melanoma, head and neck, liver or kidney cancer. The CDR3 DNA reads TGTGCCAGCAGCGCCTATAATGTAGGGGGCGCGGGGGGCTACACCTTC. Protein product: CASSAYNVGGAGGYTF.